The T cell receptor beta chain described here comes from a study of beta chain features in type 1 diabetes. The overall study: In all, around 100 million sorted cells from all samples were analyzed.

Expressed TCRB transcripts were sequenced because the entire RNA isolate underwent reverse transcription. TCRdb keeps only in-frame clones here, not all; method: immunoSEQ multiplex PCR. In the table there are about 350,000 clones, 15% to 20% of which are singletons. The material sequenced was naive CD4+ T cells from blood. The receptor comes from a woman under 30 in good health.

CDR3 bases: TGTGCCAGCAGTTTACTCCCCGGACAGTCGGGGAGCACTGAAGCTTTCTTT. It yields the protein CASSLLPGQSGSTEAFF. The genes are TRBV28 and TRBJ1-1; maybe TRBD1 (6 bases). Germline CDR1 is MDHEN and CDR2 is SYDVKM. Trimming pared 2 bases from V and 4 bases from J, leaving 20 bases between. The length of the CDR3 is 17 residues.